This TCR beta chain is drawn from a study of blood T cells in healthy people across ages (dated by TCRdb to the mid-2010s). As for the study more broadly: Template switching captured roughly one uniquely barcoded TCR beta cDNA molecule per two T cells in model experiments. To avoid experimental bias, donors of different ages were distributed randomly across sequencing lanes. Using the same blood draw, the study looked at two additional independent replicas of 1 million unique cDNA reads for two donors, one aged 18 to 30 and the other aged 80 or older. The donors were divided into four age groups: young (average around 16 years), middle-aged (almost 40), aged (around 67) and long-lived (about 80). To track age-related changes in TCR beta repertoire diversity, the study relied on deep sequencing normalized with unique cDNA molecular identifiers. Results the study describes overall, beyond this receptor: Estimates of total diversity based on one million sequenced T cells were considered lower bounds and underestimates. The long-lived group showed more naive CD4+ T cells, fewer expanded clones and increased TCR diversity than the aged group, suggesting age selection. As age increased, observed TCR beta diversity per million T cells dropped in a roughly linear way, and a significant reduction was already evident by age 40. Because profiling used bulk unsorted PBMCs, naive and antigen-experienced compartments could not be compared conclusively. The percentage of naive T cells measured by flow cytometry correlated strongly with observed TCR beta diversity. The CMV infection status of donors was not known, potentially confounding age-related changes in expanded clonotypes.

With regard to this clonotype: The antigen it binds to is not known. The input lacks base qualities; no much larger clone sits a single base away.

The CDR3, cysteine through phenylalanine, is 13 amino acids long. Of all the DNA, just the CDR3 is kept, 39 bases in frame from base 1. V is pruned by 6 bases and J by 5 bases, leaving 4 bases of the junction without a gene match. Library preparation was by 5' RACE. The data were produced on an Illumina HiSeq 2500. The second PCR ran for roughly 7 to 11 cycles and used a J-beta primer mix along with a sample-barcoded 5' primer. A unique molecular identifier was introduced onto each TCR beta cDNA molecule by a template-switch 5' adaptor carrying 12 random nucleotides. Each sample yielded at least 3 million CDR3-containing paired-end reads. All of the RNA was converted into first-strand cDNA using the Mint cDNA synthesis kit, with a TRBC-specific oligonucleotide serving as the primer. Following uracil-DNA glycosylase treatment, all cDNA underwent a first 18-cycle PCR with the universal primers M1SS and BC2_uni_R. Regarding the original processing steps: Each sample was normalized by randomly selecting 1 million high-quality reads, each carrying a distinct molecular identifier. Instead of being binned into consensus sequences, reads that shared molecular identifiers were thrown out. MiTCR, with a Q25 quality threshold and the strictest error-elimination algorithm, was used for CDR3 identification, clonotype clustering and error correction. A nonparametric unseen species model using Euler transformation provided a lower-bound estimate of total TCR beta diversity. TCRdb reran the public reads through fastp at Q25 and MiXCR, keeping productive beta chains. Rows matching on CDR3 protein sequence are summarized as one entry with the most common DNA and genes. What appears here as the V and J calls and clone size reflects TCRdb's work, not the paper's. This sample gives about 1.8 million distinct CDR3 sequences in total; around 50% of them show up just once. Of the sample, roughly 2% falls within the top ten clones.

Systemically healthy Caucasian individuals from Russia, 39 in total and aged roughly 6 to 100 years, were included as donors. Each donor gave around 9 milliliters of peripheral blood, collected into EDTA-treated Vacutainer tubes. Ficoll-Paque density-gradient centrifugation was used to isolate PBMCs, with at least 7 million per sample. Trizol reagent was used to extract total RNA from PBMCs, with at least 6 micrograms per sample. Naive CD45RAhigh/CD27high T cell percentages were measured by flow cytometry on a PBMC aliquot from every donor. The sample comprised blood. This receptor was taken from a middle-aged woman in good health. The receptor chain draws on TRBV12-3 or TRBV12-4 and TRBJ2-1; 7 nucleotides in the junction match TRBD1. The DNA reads TGTGCCAGCAGGACAGGGTACCACAATGAGCAGTTCTTC. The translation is CASRTGYHNEQFF.